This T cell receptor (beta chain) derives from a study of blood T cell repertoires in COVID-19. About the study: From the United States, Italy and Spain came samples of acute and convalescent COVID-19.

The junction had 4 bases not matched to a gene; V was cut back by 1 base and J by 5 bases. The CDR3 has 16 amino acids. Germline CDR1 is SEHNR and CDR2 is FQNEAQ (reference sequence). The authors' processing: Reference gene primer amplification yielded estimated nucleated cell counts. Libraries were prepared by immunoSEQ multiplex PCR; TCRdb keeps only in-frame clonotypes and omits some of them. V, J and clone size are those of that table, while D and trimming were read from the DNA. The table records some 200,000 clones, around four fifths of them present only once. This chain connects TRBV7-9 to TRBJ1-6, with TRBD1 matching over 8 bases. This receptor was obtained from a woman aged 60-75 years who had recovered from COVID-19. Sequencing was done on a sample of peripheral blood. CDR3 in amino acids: CASSLVGTGDNSPLHF. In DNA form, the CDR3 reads TGTGCCAGCAGCTTAGTTGGGACAGGAGATAATTCACCCCTCCACTTT.